This entry lists 29 T cell receptor beta chains sequenced from one sample in a study of blood T cell repertoires in COVID-19. Produced via immunoSEQ multiplex PCR; TCRdb's table is partial and in-frame only. In the table there are around 64,000 clones, around 86% of which are singletons. The material sequenced was peripheral blood. The receptor source for this set is a man between 50 and 59 years old with active COVID-19.

The chain links TRBV6-5 to TRBJ2-1, with a tentative D call TRBD2 (5 bases). Germline CDR1 is MNHEY and CDR2 is SVGAGI. V was shortened by 6 bases and J by 5 bases, with 14 bases between the two germline ends. This CDR3 contains 14 residues. The CDR3 here is CASSRSTRDNEQFF. The CDR3 DNA sequence: TGTGCCAGCAGCCGTTCCACTAGAGACAATGAGCAGTTCTTC.

The V gene is TRBV5-1, the J gene TRBJ2-1, with a possible D match to TRBD1 (5 bases). This CDR3 comprises 13 residues. V shed 4 bases and J shed 7 bases, with 12 bases lying between them. Germline V gene data show CDR1 as SGHRS and CDR2 as YFSETQ. The CDR3 DNA reads TGCGCCAGCAGCCTGATAGCAGGGAATGAGCAGTTCTTC. The encoded protein is CASSLIAGNEQFF. Full variable domain (missing parts from reference TRBV5-1 and TRBJ2-1): KAGVTQTPRYLIKTRGQQVTLSCSPISGHRSVSWYQQTPGQGLQFLFEYFSETQRNKGNFPGRFSGRQFSNSRSEMNVSTLELGDSALYLCASSLIAGNEQFFGPGTRLTVL.

The rearrangement joins TRBV28 to TRBJ1-2, with 11 bases lining up with TRBD1. The junction had 12 bases not matched to a gene; V was cut back by 6 bases and J by 6 bases. The length of the CDR3 is 16 residues. Germline V gene sequence: CDR1 MDHEN, CDR2 SYDVKM. The CDR3 DNA sequence: TGTGCCAGCAGCCCGGACAGGGGGCGGTTTAAGAATGGCTACACCTTC. Translated, it gives CASSPDRGRFKNGYTF.

This chain connects TRBV6-5 to TRBJ2-3, with 14 bases that match TRBD2. J lost 7 bases, V lost 5 bases, and 2 bases had no gene match. Germline CDR1 is MNHEY and CDR2 is SVGAGI. The CDR3 sequence is 14 residues long. Here the CDR3 reads CASSRTSGRYTQYF. CDR3 DNA sequence: TGTGCCAGCAGTCGGACTAGCGGGAGGTATACGCAGTATTTT.

The J gene is TRBJ2-5, the V gene TRBV12-3 or TRBV12-4; possibly TRBD1 for D (6 bases). Trimming took off 6 bases at V and 5 bases at J, with 10 bases between the two ends. The CDR3 is 12 residues long. The CDR3 loop reads CASSPDRETQYF. The CDR3 DNA reads TGTGCCAGCAGCCCCGACAGGGAGACCCAGTACTTC.

This rearrangement joins TRBV15 to TRBJ2-1, with D tentatively TRBD2 (5 bases). CDR3 size: 16 residues. The V gene lost 1 base and the J gene lost 0 bases, with 10 bases spanning the gap. CDR1 LNHNV and CDR2 YYDKDF come from the germline V gene (reference sequence). CDR3 protein: CATSRGLGSSYNEQFF. In nucleotides, the CDR3 is TGTGCCACCAGCAGAGGGTTAGGGAGCTCCTACAATGAGCAGTTCTTC.

The chain recombines TRBV5-4 with TRBJ2-7; TRBD1 aligns across 10 bases. The CDR3 consists of 14 residues. Germline assignment: CDR1 SGHNT and CDR2 YYREEE (reference sequence). With V trimmed by 5 bases and J by 2 bases, 4 bases remained unmatched. The CDR3 DNA is TGTGCCAGCAGGCTGACAGGGGGCGCCTACGAGCAGTACTTC. Protein sequence: CASRLTGGAYEQYF. The full variable domain, with the rest looked up from reference TRBV5-4 and TRBJ2-7, is ETGVTQSPTHLIKTRGQQVTLRCSSQSGHNTVSWYQQALGQGPQFIFQYYREEENGRGNFPPRFSGLQFPNYSSELNVNALELDDSALYLCASRLTGGAYEQYFGPGTRLTVT.

The chain is built from TRBV6-5 and TRBJ2-5, with 10 bases matching TRBD2. The length of the CDR3 is 15 residues. The V and J ends lost 11 bases and 1 base, in that order; junction bases with no gene match: 10. Germline loops: CDR1 MNHEY, CDR2 SVGAGI. CDR3 loop: CAGRLAGGLQETQYF. Here the CDR3 DNA reads TGTGCCGGACGATTAGCGGGGGGCCTCCAAGAGACCCAGTACTTC.

The CDR3 spells CASSSRTGGIPGYTF. DNA for the CDR3: TGTGCCAGCAGCTCCCGGACAGGGGGGATTCCTGGCTACACCTTC. The chain carries TRBV7-3 and TRBJ1-2; 10 bases are a match to TRBD1. CDR3 length: 15 amino acids. The V gene's germline CDR1 is SGHTA and CDR2 FQGTGA. The V and J ends lost 4 bases and 7 bases, in that order; junction bases with no gene match: 9. The entire variable domain, with the rest obtained from reference TRBV7-3 and TRBJ1-2, is as follows: GAGVSQTPSNKVTEKGKYVELRCDPISGHTALYWYRQSLGQGPEFLIYFQGTGAADDSGLPNDRFFAVRPEGSVSTLKIQRTERGDSAVYLCASSSRTGGIPGYTFGSGTRLTVV.

CDR3 DNA: TGTGCCAGCAGTTTCCGGGACAGCTCCTACGAGCAGTACTTC. Its protein product is CASSFRDSSYEQYF. The genes are TRBV6-6 and TRBJ2-7, with 7 bases matching TRBD1. V gave up 4 bases and J gave up 0 bases; unmatched junction bases: 3. This CDR3 spans 14 amino acids. Germline CDR1 and CDR2: MNHNY and SVGAGI (reference sequence).

The genes are TRBV20-1 and TRBJ2-3; 7 nucleotides match TRBD2. V trimming: 3 bases; J trimming: 2 bases; junction bases outside the gene matches: 8. Looked up from germline, CDR1 is DFQATT and CDR2 is SNEGSKA (reference sequence). The CDR3 spans 15 residues. The CDR3 loop reads CSASSLRDYTDTQYF. The CDR3 DNA sequence: TGCAGTGCTAGTAGTCTACGGGACTACACAGATACGCAGTATTTT.

V and J are TRBV7-9 and TRBJ2-1; TRBD2 matches 9 bases. Germline-derived CDR1 and CDR2 are SEHNR and FQNEAQ (reference sequence). There are 13 residues in the CDR3. The junction had 6 bases not matched to a gene; V was cut back by 5 bases and J by 10 bases. The CDR3 sequence is CASSLSGSGEQFF. CDR3 in DNA: TGTGCCAGCAGCCTTAGCGGGAGTGGGGAGCAGTTCTTC.

The chain recombines TRBV10-1 with TRBJ2-7, with TRBD2 as a possible D gene (5 bases). This CDR3 region has 12 residues. V was clipped by 5 bases and J by 3 bases, with 8 bases between them. Germline V gene sequence: CDR1 WNHNN, CDR2 SYGVQD (reference sequence). The chain's CDR3 is CASSSEGYEQYF. The DNA for the CDR3 is TGCGCCAGCAGTTCCGAGGGCTACGAGCAGTACTTC.

This clone was counted only a few times. The chain combines TRBV28 with TRBJ1-6; 7 bases are shared with TRBD1. Germline V lookup: CDR1 MDHEN, CDR2 SYDVKM. CDR3 size: 17 residues. V lost 3 bases and J lost 7; bases outside the gene matches: 12. CDR3 residues: CASSFIGGGTDNSPLHF. The CDR3 nucleotides read TGTGCCAGCAGTTTTATCGGAGGGGGGACAGACAATTCACCCCTCCACTTT.

The chain recombines TRBV9 with TRBJ2-7; no clear D. The CDR3 covers 14 residues. With 0 bases removed from V and 5 bases from J, the gap between germline ends came to 12 bases. The V gene's germline CDR1 is SGDLS and CDR2 YYNGEE. CDR3: CASSVDRYPDEQYF. As DNA, the CDR3 is TGTGCCAGCAGCGTAGACCGGTATCCGGACGAGCAGTACTTC. The whole variable domain, remainder taken from reference TRBV9 and TRBJ2-7, is DSGVTQTPKHLITATGQRVTLRCSPRSGDLSVYWYQQSLDQGLQFLIQYYNGEERAKGNILERFSAQQFPDLHSELNLSSLELGDSALYFCASSVDRYPDEQYFGPGTRLTVT.

This clone was seen once. The gene calls are TRBV30 and TRBJ2-7; tentative D call: TRBD2 (6 bases). V was pared by 0 bases and J by 4 bases, with 10 bases between. This CDR3 is built from 13 residues. CDR1 and CDR2 from the germline V gene are GTSNPN and SVGIG (reference sequence). CDR3 protein: CAWSVERAYEQYF. Written as DNA, the CDR3 is TGTGCCTGGAGTGTAGAGCGGGCGTACGAGCAGTACTTC.

This chain joins TRBV7-2 and TRBJ2-5; perhaps TRBD2 as D (6 bases). This CDR3 spans 14 amino acids. V lost 5 bases, J lost 6 bases, and 16 bases lay in between. From germline, CDR1 is SGHTA and CDR2 FQGNSA. The CDR3 bases are TGTGCCAGCAGCCAGCAGAGGAGGGCTCAGACCCAGTACTTC. Protein: CASSQQRRAQTQYF.

The chain has TRBV5-1 and TRBJ2-3, with D possibly matching TRBD2 (6 bases). Trimming left V 4 bases short and J 2 bases short, with 14 bases between. From germline, CDR1 is SGHRS and CDR2 YFSETQ. The CDR3 has 15 residues. CDR3 bases: TGCGCCAGCAGCCTCGGGACTGCAGCCACAGATACGCAGTATTTT. Translated: CASSLGTAATDTQYF.

This clone was observed once. The gene calls are TRBV15 and TRBJ2-5; 15 nucleotides align to TRBD2. This CDR3 is built from 16 residues. Unmatched junction bases numbered 5, after V lost 4 bases and J lost 5 bases. Germline lookup yields CDR1 LNHNV and CDR2 YYDKDF (reference sequence). Here the CDR3 reads CATSNGLAGGRETQYF. The CDR3 DNA reads as TGTGCCACCAGCAACGGACTAGCGGGAGGGCGGGAGACCCAGTACTTC. The full variable domain, its missing parts supplied by reference TRBV15 and TRBJ2-5, is DAMVIQNPRYQVTQFGKPVTLSCSQTLNHNVMYWYQQKSSQAPKLLFHYYDKDFNNEADTPDNFQSRRPNTSFCFLDIRSPGLGDTAMYLCATSNGLAGGRETQYFGPGTRLLVL.

The genes are TRBV7-6 and TRBJ2-2; D remains ambiguous. Germline CDR1 SGHVS, CDR2 FNYEAQ. V lost 2 bases, J lost 3 bases, and 13 bases lay in between. The CDR3 loop spans 16 amino acids. In nucleotides, the CDR3 is TGTGCCAGCAGCTTACGCCCAGGCCAAGACACCGGGGAGCTGTTTTTT. It translates to CASSLRPGQDTGELFF.

V and J are TRBV5-1 and TRBJ2-3; D is possibly TRBD2 (6 bases). This CDR3 is built from 15 residues. CDR1 is SGHRS, CDR2 YFSETQ, per germline. Between the trimmed V and J ends, which lost 0 bases and 4 bases, there was a span of 12 bases. The chain's CDR3 is CASSLAEGGSDTQYF. The CDR3 DNA reads TGCGCCAGCAGCTTGGCCGAGGGAGGATCAGATACGCAGTATTTT. The entire variable domain, with the rest obtained from reference TRBV5-1 and TRBJ2-3, is as follows: KAGVTQTPRYLIKTRGQQVTLSCSPISGHRSVSWYQQTPGQGLQFLFEYFSETQRNKGNFPGRFSGRQFSNSRSEMNVSTLELGDSALYLCASSLAEGGSDTQYFGPGTRLTVL.

The chain links TRBV30 to TRBJ2-3, with a weak D call TRBD1 (6 bases). The V end lost 7 bases, the J end lost 3 bases, and 8 bases lay between the germline ends. CDR1 and CDR2 from the germline V gene are GTSNPN and SVGIG (reference sequence). This CDR3 comprises 11 residues. CDR3 DNA sequence: TGTGCCTTGGGGGCTACAGATACGCAGTATTTT. Its translation: CALGATDTQYF.

V usage is TRBV6-5 and J usage is TRBJ2-1; weak D call: TRBD2 (5 bases). The germline V gene has CDR1 MNHEY and CDR2 SVGAGI. Trimming took off 6 bases at V and 8 bases at J, with 8 bases between the two ends. The CDR3 is 11 amino acids. This CDR3 is CASSGLDEQFF. As DNA, the CDR3 is TGTGCCAGCAGCGGACTTGATGAGCAGTTCTTC.

Worth noting for this clone: The junction differs from germline at one of its ends, possibly a read error. The rearrangement joins TRBV4-1 to TRBJ2-3, with 13 bases identical to TRBD2. The germline gives CDR1 MGHRA, CDR2 YSYEKL. The CDR3 runs to 17 residues. For the CDR3, the DNA is TGCGCCAGCAGACAAGGACTAGCGGGGGTTAGCACAGATACGCAGTATTTT. Its translation: CASRQGLAGVSTDTQYF.

The chain links TRBV30 to TRBJ1-1; D ambiguous. The CDR3 is 12 amino acids. V was trimmed by 2 bases and J by 0 bases, leaving 4 bases between them. CDR1 is GTSNPN and CDR2 is SVGIG in the germline V gene (reference sequence). In nucleotides, the CDR3 is TGTGCCTGGAGTACTTTGAACACTGAAGCTTTCTTT. It encodes CAWSTLNTEAFF.

The chain combines TRBV6-2 or TRBV6-3 with TRBJ1-5; no definite D call. Germline V gives CDR1 MNHEY, CDR2 SVGEGT. The CDR3 is 15 residues long. V was cut by 2 bases and J by 4 bases, with 12 bases left in between. The CDR3 protein is CASSYSGSGNQPQHF. Written as DNA, the CDR3 is TGTGCCAGCAGTTACAGCGGGTCGGGGAATCAGCCCCAGCATTTT.

This chain uses TRBV7-9 with TRBJ2-3, with 10 bases lining up with TRBD2. CDR3 size: 16 residues. V dropped 2 bases and J dropped 3; count of bases not matched to a gene: 5. The germline CDR1 and CDR2 sequences are SEHNR and FQNEAQ (reference sequence). The chain's CDR3 is CASSLSQRGGTDTQYF. DNA of the CDR3: TGTGCCAGCAGCTTAAGTCAGCGGGGGGGGACAGATACGCAGTATTTT.

The gene calls are TRBV18 and TRBJ2-3, with D possibly TRBD2 on 7 matching bases. CDR3 length: 17 amino acids. Between the trimmed V and J ends, which lost 3 bases and 0 bases, there was a span of 16 bases. The germline V gene encodes CDR1 KGHSH and CDR2 LQKENI. The CDR3 region is CASSPLGGAPSTDTQYF. As DNA, the CDR3 is TGTGCCAGCTCACCCCTAGGGGGGGCCCCTAGCACAGATACGCAGTATTTT. The whole variable domain, remainder taken from reference TRBV18 and TRBJ2-3, is NAGVMQNPRHLVRRRGQEARLRCSPMKGHSHVYWYRQLPEEGLKFMVYLQKENIIDESGMPKERFSAEFPKEGPSILRIQQVVRGDSAAYFCASSPLGGAPSTDTQYFGPGTRLTVL.

The chain combines TRBV18 with TRBJ2-1, with TRBD1 matching over 7 bases. The CDR3 is 15 amino acids. Germline V lookup: CDR1 KGHSH, CDR2 LQKENI. Unmatched junction bases numbered 6, after V lost 3 bases and J lost 4 bases. This CDR3 is CASSPPTGNYNEQFF. The DNA of the CDR3 is TGTGCCAGCTCACCCCCGACAGGGAATTACAATGAGCAGTTCTTC.